A single sample is the source of the 9 T cell receptor beta chains below, sequenced in a study of blood T cell repertoires in COVID-19 (TCRdb year 2020). Libraries were built with the immunoSEQ multiplex PCR assay. The source is immuneACCESS, and TCRdb retained only in-frame sequences with V and J called. Part of the clones is not carried over; for the studies checked, unresolved V genes explain less than half of this, and the remainder is unexplained. This sample is represented by about 250,000 clones; 83% of them were singletons. The leading ten clones occupy 3% to 4% of the sample. The sample taken for sequencing was PBMCs or T cells enriched from blood (not recorded which). These receptors originate from a woman aged 40 to 50 who had been exposed to COVID-19.

The genes are TRBV2 and TRBJ2-1; the D gene is possibly TRBD1 (5 bases). Germline values: CDR1 SNHLY, CDR2 FYNNEI. Deletions cut 2 bases from V and 9 bases from J, with 17 bases between. The CDR3 runs to 15 residues. The CDR3 is CASSERGRLLIEQFF. CDR3 sequence (DNA): TGTGCCAGCAGTGAAAGGGGTCGGCTATTGATTGAGCAGTTCTTC.

The chain uses TRBV9 and TRBJ2-1, with 9 bases matching TRBD1. The ends lost 2 bases at V and 9 bases at J; junction bases unmatched: 6. From germline, CDR1 is SGDLS and CDR2 YYNGEE. This CDR3 region has 14 residues. The CDR3 DNA reads as TGTGCCAGCAGCGTTTGGACAGGGGAAGGTGAGCAGTTCTTC. Its translation is CASSVWTGEGEQFF.

This clone was detected only a few times. The chain is built from TRBV18 and TRBJ2-7; tentative D call: TRBD1 (6 bases). The CDR3 loop spans 14 amino acids. The V end lost 3 bases, the J end lost 2 bases, and 11 bases lay between the germline ends. The germline V gene has CDR1 KGHSH and CDR2 LQKENI. CDR3 residues: CASSPPRGAYEQYF. The CDR3 bases are TGTGCCAGCTCACCGCCCAGGGGAGCCTACGAGCAGTACTTC.

The CDR3 nucleotides read TGTGCCAGGGAGGGGGGGATAAACTACGAGCAGTACTTC. Translating it yields CAREGGINYEQYF. The gene calls are TRBV7-7 and TRBJ2-7; D may be TRBD2 (7 bases). This CDR3 comprises 13 residues. The V end lost 9 bases, the J end lost 3 bases, and 15 bases lay between the germline ends. The germline gives CDR1 SSHAT, CDR2 FNYEAQ (reference sequence).

The V gene is TRBV19, the J gene TRBJ2-3, with 8 bases matching TRBD2. The length of the CDR3 is 13 residues. From germline, CDR1 is LNHDA and CDR2 SQIVND (reference sequence). CDR3: CVTTGGPADTQYF. CDR3 in DNA: TGTGTCACAACGGGGGGGCCGGCAGATACGCAGTATTTT. Using reference TRBV19 and TRBJ2-3 for the parts outside the CDR3, the full variable domain is DGGITQSPKYLFRKEGQNVTLSCEQNLNHDAMYWYRQDPGQGLRLIYYSQIVNDFQKGDIAEGYSVSREKKESFPLTVTSAQKNPTAFYLCVTTGGPADTQYFGPGTRLTVL.

The CDR3 spells CASSPPLSGQGYNEQFF. The DNA of the CDR3 is TGTGCCAGCTCACCACCTCTCTCGGGACAGGGTTACAATGAGCAGTTCTTC. V usage is TRBV18 and J usage is TRBJ2-1, with 9 bases lining up with TRBD1. Per the germline V gene, CDR1 is KGHSH and CDR2 is LQKENI. This CDR3 has 17 residues. V trimming: 0 bases; J trimming: 4 bases; junction bases outside the gene matches: 7.

With respect to this clone: Other DNA sequences in this sample translate to the same CDR3. The rearrangement uses TRBV2 and TRBJ1-2; the match to TRBD1 covers 7 bases. From germline, CDR1 is SNHLY and CDR2 FYNNEI. The ends lost 6 bases at V and 3 bases at J; junction bases unmatched: 4. This CDR3 spans 13 amino acids. The CDR3 protein is CASSEDRYYGYTF. CDR3 DNA sequence: TGTGCCAGCAGCGAGGACAGGTACTATGGCTACACCTTC.

This chain links TRBV6-2 or TRBV6-3 with TRBJ2-1; D is undetermined. With 2 bases removed from V and 11 bases from J, the gap between germline ends came to 7 bases. This CDR3 is built from 11 residues. Germline CDR1 and CDR2: MNHEY and SVGEGT. CDR3 in DNA: TGTGCCAGCAGTTACGCACAGCAGCAGTTCTTC. Translation gives CASSYAQQQFF.

The V call is TRBV27, the J call TRBJ2-5; 7 bases align to TRBD2. CDR3 length equals 13 residues. Germline V lookup: CDR1 MNHEY, CDR2 SMNVEV (reference sequence). After removal of 5 bases from V and 2 bases from J, the junction contained 2 bases not matched to a gene. Written as DNA, the CDR3 is TGTGCCAGCAGTACCGGGAGGCAAGAGACCCAGTACTTC. This encodes CASSTGRQETQYF.